The 8 T cell receptor beta chains given below trace back to one sample, sequenced in a study of T-cell memory formation after mild COVID-19. TCRdb analysed the 5' RACE reads with MiXCR anew, one entry per CDR3 protein. The profile shows 450,000 or so distinct CDR3 sequences, around a quarter of them singletons. The sample taken for sequencing was PBMCs or a T cell subset sorted from them (not recorded which). Every receptor here comes from an adult woman who had mild COVID-19 (a few samples of this study predate the infection). Cell type and time point are not known.

The gene calls are TRBV12-3 or TRBV12-4 and TRBJ1-3; TRBD1 is a possible D gene (5 bases). The length of the CDR3 is 11 residues. V dropped 6 bases and J dropped 9 bases, with 9 bases sitting between them. The CDR3 coding sequence is TGTGCCAGCAGATTGGGGGTCACCATATATTTT. Amino acids: CASRLGVTIYF.

CDR3 sequence (DNA): TGTGCCAGCAGCTTAGTTTTTACATTCCTAGGCTATGGCTACACCTTC. Amino acid sequence: CASSLVFTFLGYGYTF. The J gene is TRBJ1-2, the V gene TRBV13; no reliable D call. The V and J ends lost 1 base and 4 bases respectively, with 16 bases between them. Germline V CDR1 and CDR2: PRHDT, FYEKMQ (reference sequence). The CDR3 covers 16 residues. Full variable domain (outside the CDR3, taken from reference TRBV13 and TRBJ1-2): AAGVIQSPRHLIKEKRETATLKCYPIPRHDTVYWYQQGPGQDPQFLISFYEKMQSDKGSIPDRFSAQQFSDYHSELNMSSLELGDSALYFCASSLVFTFLGYGYTFGSGTRLTVV.

The chain recombines TRBV6-4 with TRBJ2-1; TRBD1 agrees at 9 bases. In germline, CDR1 is MRHNA, CDR2 SNTAGT. Unmatched junction bases numbered 12, after V lost 6 bases and J lost 9 bases. This CDR3 region has 15 residues. CDR3 sequence: CASSPPGDRAREQFF. The CDR3 DNA reads as TGTGCCAGCAGCCCGCCCGGGGACAGGGCCCGTGAGCAGTTCTTC.

This chain connects TRBV7-2 to TRBJ2-1; D ambiguous. Germline loops: CDR1 SGHTA, CDR2 FQGNSA. The germline V and J ends were trimmed by 6 bases and 4 bases, with 16 bases remaining between them. This CDR3 spans 15 amino acids. CDR3 in amino acids: CASSYLAGAYNEQFF. CDR3 in DNA: TGTGCCAGCAGTTATCTGGCAGGAGCGTACAATGAGCAGTTCTTC.

The chain has TRBV4-1 and TRBJ1-5; no clear D gene. CDR3 size: 17 residues. Germline CDR1 reads MGHRA; CDR2 reads YSYEKL. V shed 1 base and J shed 0 bases, with 13 bases lying between them. CDR3 nucleotides: TGCGCCAGCAGCCAAGTTGCGGCGACTTATAGCAATCAGCCCCAGCATTTT. Residues: CASSQVAATYSNQPQHF.

V usage is TRBV10-3 and J usage is TRBJ1-2; D unresolved. V lost 0 bases and J lost 6, with 20 bases in between. The CDR3 has 17 residues. Germline CDR1 is ENHRY and CDR2 is SYGVKD. The CDR3 nucleotides are TGTGCCATCAGTGAGTCCTCTGGCCAGTCCGGATTAGATGGCTACACCTTC. This codes for CAISESSGQSGLDGYTF.

The rearrangement uses TRBV20-1 and TRBJ2-3; D may be TRBD2 (6 bases). Trimming removed 5 bases from V and 2 bases from J, with 17 bases in between. Germline V gives CDR1 DFQATT, CDR2 SNEGSKA (reference sequence). The CDR3 runs 15 residues. CDR3 nucleotides: TGCAGTGCTGGAGTATCGGCGGGGTACACAGATACGCAGTATTTT. Translated, it gives CSAGVSAGYTDTQYF.

There are a few counts of this clonotype. The genes are TRBV15 and TRBJ2-2; D might be TRBD2 (6 bases). CDR3 length: 14 amino acids. In germline, CDR1 is LNHNV, CDR2 YYDKDF (reference sequence). Trimming removed 3 bases from V and 1 base from J, with 6 bases in between. CDR3 amino acids: CATSREGNTGELFF. As DNA, the CDR3 is TGTGCCACCAGCAGGGAGGGGAACACCGGGGAGCTGTTTTTT.